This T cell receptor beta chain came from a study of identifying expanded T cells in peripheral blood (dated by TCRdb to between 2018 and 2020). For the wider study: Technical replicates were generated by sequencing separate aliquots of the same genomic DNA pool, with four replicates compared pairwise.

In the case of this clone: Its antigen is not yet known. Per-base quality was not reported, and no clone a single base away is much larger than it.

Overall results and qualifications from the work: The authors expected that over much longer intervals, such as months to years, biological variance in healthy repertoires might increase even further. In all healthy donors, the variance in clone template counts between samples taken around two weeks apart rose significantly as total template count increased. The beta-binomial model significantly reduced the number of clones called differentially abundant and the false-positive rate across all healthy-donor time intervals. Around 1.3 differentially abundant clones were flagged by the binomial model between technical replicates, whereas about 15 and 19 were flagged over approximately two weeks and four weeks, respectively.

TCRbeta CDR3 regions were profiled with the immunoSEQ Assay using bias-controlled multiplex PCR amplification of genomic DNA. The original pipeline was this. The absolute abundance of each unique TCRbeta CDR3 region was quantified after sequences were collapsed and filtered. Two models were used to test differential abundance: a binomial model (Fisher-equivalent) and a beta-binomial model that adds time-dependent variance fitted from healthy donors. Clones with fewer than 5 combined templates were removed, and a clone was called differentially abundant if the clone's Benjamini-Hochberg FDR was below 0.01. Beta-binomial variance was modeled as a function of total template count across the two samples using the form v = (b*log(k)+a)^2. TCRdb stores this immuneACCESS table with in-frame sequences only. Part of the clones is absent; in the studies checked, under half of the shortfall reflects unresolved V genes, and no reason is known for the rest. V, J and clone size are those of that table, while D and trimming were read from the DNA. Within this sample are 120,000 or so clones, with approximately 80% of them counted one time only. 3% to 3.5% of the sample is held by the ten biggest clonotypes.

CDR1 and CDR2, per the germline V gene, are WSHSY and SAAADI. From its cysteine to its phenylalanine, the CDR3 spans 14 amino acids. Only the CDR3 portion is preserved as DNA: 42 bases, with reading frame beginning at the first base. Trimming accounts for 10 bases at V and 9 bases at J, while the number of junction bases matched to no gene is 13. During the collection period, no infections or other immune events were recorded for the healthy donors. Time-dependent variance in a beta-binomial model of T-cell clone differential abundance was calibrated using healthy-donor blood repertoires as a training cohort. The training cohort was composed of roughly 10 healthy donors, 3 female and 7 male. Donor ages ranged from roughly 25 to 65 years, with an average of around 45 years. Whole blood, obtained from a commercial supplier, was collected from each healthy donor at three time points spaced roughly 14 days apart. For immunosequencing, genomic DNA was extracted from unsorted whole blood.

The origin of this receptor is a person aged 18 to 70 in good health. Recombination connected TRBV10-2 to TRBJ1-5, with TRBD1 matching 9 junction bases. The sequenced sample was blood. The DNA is TGCGCCACCAGGACAGGGGCCGTGGGTCGGCCCCAGCATTTT. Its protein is CATRTGAVGRPQHF.